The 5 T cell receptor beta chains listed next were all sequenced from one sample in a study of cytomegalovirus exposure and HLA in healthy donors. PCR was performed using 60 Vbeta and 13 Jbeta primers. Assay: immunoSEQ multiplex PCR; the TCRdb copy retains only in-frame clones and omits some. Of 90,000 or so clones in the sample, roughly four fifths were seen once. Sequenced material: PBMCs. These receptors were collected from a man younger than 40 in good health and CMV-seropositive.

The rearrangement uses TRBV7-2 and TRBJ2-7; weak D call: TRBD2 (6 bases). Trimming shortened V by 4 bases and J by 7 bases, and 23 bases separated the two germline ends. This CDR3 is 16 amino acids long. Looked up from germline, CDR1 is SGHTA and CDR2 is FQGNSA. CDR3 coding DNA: TGTGCCAGCAGCTCCCATAGCGGAGGCCCCATCGGGGAGCAGTACTTC. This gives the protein CASSSHSGGPIGEQYF.

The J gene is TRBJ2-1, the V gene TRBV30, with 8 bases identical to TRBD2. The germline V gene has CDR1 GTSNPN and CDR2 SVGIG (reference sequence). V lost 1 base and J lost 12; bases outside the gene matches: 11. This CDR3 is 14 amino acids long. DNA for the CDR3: TGTGCCTGGAGTGCCGGGACTAGTACTTTCTCGCAGTTCTTC. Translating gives CAWSAGTSTFSQFF.

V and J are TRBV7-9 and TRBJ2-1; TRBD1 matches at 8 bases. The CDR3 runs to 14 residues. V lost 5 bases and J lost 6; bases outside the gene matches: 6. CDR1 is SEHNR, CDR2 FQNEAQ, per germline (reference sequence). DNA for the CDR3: TGTGCCAGCAGCCCAGCGACAGGGGTCAATGAGCAGTTCTTC. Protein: CASSPATGVNEQFF.

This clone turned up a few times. The CDR3 nucleotides read TGCGCCAGCAGCCAAGGGAGCGGGAGTCTGGGGGATGAGCAGTTCTTC. This encodes CASSQGSGSLGDEQFF. The chain has TRBV4-1 and TRBJ2-1, with 8 bases that match TRBD2. With 1 base clipped from V and 8 bases from J, the junction kept 10 bases outside the gene matches. The germline V gene encodes CDR1 MGHRA and CDR2 YSYEKL. The CDR3 sequence is 16 residues long.

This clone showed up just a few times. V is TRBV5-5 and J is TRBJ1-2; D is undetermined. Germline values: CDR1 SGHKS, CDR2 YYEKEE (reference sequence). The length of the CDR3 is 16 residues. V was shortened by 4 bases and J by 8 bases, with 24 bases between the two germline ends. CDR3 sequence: CASSQTWTYSEQGYTF. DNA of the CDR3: TGTGCCAGCAGCCAAACCTGGACTTACTCTGAGCAAGGCTACACCTTC.